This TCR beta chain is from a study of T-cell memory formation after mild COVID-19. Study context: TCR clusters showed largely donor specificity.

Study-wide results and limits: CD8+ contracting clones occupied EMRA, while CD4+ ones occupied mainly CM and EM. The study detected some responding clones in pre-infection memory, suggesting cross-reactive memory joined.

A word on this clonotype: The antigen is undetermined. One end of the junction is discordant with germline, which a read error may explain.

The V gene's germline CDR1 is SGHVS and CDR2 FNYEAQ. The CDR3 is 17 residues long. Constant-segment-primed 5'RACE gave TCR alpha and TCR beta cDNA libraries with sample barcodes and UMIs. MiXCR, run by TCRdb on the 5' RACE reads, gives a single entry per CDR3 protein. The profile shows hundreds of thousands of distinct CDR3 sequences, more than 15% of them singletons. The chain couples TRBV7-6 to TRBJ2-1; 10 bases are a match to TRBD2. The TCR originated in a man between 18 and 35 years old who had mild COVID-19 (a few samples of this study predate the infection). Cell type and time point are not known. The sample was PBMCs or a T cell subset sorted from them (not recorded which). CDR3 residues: CASTLLAGSIQLGEQFF. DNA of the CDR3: TGTGCCAGCACCTTACTAGCGGGGTCGATACAACTGGGTGAGCAGTTCTTC.